A selection of T cell receptor beta chains follows, all from one sample in a study of OX40 agonist ivuxolimab in advanced cancers. TCRdb's table, derived via immunoSEQ multiplex PCR, lists solely in-frame clones and lacks some. The sample lists some 68,000 clones, about nine tenths occurring once. The sample here was CD4+ or CD8+ T cells sorted from blood, taken in a trial of the OX40 agonist ivuxolimab. Receptors were obtained from an adult with an advanced solid tumor such as melanoma, head and neck, liver or kidney cancer. Each CDR3 is given without its conserved first and last residue. Size is stated for part of the rows, as once, few or many counts, or as a class when the clone is expanded.

V gene	clone size	J gene	CDR3 protein
TRBV5-1	NA	TRBJ2-1	ASSRGESNEQF
TRBV5-6	NA	TRBJ2-7	ASSLGPQVSYEQY
TRBV5-1	once	TRBJ2-3	ASSRISGQGIDTQY
TRBV19	NA	TRBJ1-2	ASSIVGQGQGYT
TRBV11-2	NA	TRBJ2-1	ASSSLGGGSNEQF
TRBV5-1	NA	TRBJ2-3	ASRVASGPTDTQY
TRBV7-6	NA	TRBJ1-1	ASSPIASTTSRNTEAF
TRBV5-1	NA	TRBJ2-7	ASSPLASSYEQY
TRBV6-1	NA	TRBJ2-3	ASGGLAGTDTQY
TRBV29-1	NA	TRBJ2-1	SVEPSGRVVF
TRBV11-1	NA	TRBJ2-2	ASSLRPINTGELF
TRBV10-3	NA	TRBJ2-3	AISEGGGADTQY
TRBV10-3	few	TRBJ2-2	AISELRAHGELF
TRBV27	NA	TRBJ1-2	ASSLFGNYGYT
TRBV6-1	few	TRBJ1-5	ASREGQGINQPQH
TRBV20-1	NA	TRBJ2-7	SSGGPYEQY
TRBV7-2	once	TRBJ2-2	ASSLRGFGELF
TRBV19	NA	TRBJ2-1	ASSMGGRVDNEQF
TRBV29-1	once	TRBJ1-5	SVLLGTGGQPQH
TRBV20-1	NA	TRBJ1-1	SASGNTEAF
TRBV9	NA	TRBJ2-1	ASSAETYEQF
TRBV25-1	NA	TRBJ1-4	ASRGTANEKLF
TRBV9	NA	TRBJ2-1	ASSSRLGEQF
TRBV6-1	once	TRBJ2-5	ASSIGPQETQY
TRBV5-1	NA	TRBJ2-3	ASSFGTSVPTDTQY
TRBV2	once	TRBJ2-2	ASRSNRFDGELF
TRBV9	NA	TRBJ2-3	ASSVGRGAQADTQY
TRBV5-5	once	TRBJ1-1	ASSTDGRRAF
TRBV7-8	NA	TRBJ2-7	ASTGETSGYEQY
TRBV7-6	NA	TRBJ2-3	ASSARGNTDTQY
TRBV15	NA	TRBJ1-1	ATSMDPLGAEAF
TRBV29-1	NA	TRBJ2-7	SADVGEAYEQY
TRBV10-3	NA	TRBJ1-1	AITSGPEGTEAF
TRBV25-1	few	TRBJ2-3	ASSKTSEGLSTDTQY
TRBV5-1	NA	TRBJ2-3	ASSGTTDTQY
TRBV6-1	NA	TRBJ1-4	ASQTGAINEKLF
TRBV29-1	NA	TRBJ1-2	SVDSGQGGYT
TRBV6-5	once	TRBJ1-1	ASSANTEAF
TRBV4-3	once	TRBJ1-1	ASSLPGSTEAF
TRBV28	NA	TRBJ2-5	ASSSPQTSGVQETQY
TRBV5-4	NA	TRBJ2-6	ASTRGANVLT
TRBV6-1	NA	TRBJ2-5	ASTLGGGHQETQY
TRBV5-6	NA	TRBJ1-5	ASSQGLSYSNQPQH
TRBV28	NA	TRBJ2-1	ASSPSDRVSYNEQF
TRBV11-2	NA	TRBJ2-6	ASSLILAGASGANVLT
TRBV15	NA	TRBJ1-5	ATKSGEGNQPQH
TRBV11-3	NA	TRBJ2-6	ASSLGGGRSGANVLT
TRBV6-6	NA	TRBJ1-5	ASSYSYDRVGQPQH
TRBV4-1	NA	TRBJ1-5	ASSPIGGYNQPQH
TRBV6-5	NA	TRBJ1-2	ASSYFEDYGYT
TRBV5-1	NA	TRBJ2-1	ASSFSVSSYNEQF
TRBV9	NA	TRBJ1-3	ASSVGGQGVRNTIY
TRBV6-6	NA	TRBJ2-7	ASSGGNSYEQY
TRBV7-2	NA	TRBJ1-6	ASSLSERVLNSPLH